This TCR beta chain originates from a study of early T cells in non-severe SARS-CoV-2 infection. About the research overall: Chains from this unsorted whole-blood bulk RNA could not be paired. Study-wide points: Private and CD4 specificities were missed by VDJdb matching, which favored anti-spike CD8 responses.

The germline V and J ends were trimmed by 6 bases and 2 bases, with 8 bases remaining between them. CDR3 size: 13 residues. As concerns this clonotype: Its antigen is currently unknown.

Unique molecular identifiers tagged individual cDNA molecules. TCRdb ran MiXCR on the 5' RACE reads and lists one entry per CDR3 protein. The sample has some 77,000 distinct CDR3 sequences; 9.5% to 15% are singletons. Sequencing input: whole blood. The V call is TRBV12-3 or TRBV12-4, the J call TRBJ2-1; possibly TRBD2 for D (5 bases). The sequence was collected from an adult who was a healthcare worker with PCR-confirmed SARS-CoV-2 infection or an uninfected control (not recorded which). This chain's CDR3 is CASRPGAYNEQFF. In nucleotides, the CDR3 is TGTGCCAGCAGACCCGGGGCCTACAATGAGCAGTTCTTC.